A selection of T cell receptor beta chains follows, all from one sample in a study of blood T cells in healthy people across ages. TCRdb independently ran MiXCR on the 5' RACE reads; one entry per CDR3 protein. The sample lists about 1.4 million distinct CDR3 sequences; roughly 60% were seen once. The sequenced sample was blood. These receptors were taken from a man in his late teens or twenties in good health. The CDR3 runs from the conserved cysteine through the conserved F or W. A D gene is named only where the DNA matches it firmly. Expanded clones are given a class, and other clones once, few, many or no size at all.

v_gene	d_gene	abundance	j_gene	CDR3nt	CDR3aa
TRBV6-5	NA	NA	TRBJ2-5	TGTGCCAGCATCGGACTAAACCAAGAGACCCAGTACTTC	CASIGLNQETQYF
TRBV4-3	TRBD1	NA	TRBJ1-1	TGCGCCAGCAGCCAAGATCGGGCAGGGGGTCCGAACACTGAAGCTTTCTTT	CASSQDRAGGPNTEAFF
TRBV7-2	NA	few	TRBJ2-7	TGTGCCAGCAGCTACCGGACACGGCGCGGGGAGCAGTACTTC	CASSYRTRRGEQYF
TRBV12-3/TRBV12-4	NA	NA	TRBJ2-7	TGTGCCAGCAGTCGGACCGGGACTTTCTCCTACGAGCAGTACTTC	CASSRTGTFSYEQYF
TRBV6-6	NA	NA	TRBJ2-4	TGTGCCAGCAGTGCCCCGCCAGAAAACATTCAGTACTTC	CASSAPPENIQYF
TRBV10-3	TRBD1	once	TRBJ2-4	TGTGCCATCAGTGAAGGGACAGGGGGAACAAACATTCAGTACTTC	CAISEGTGGTNIQYF
TRBV7-2	TRBD1	NA	TRBJ2-1	TGTGCCAGCAGCTTCACAGGGGGAGCCAATGAGCAGTTCTTC	CASSFTGGANEQFF
TRBV12-3/TRBV12-4	NA	NA	TRBJ2-7	TGTGCCAGCAGTCTAATCGGGATTTACGAGCAGTACTTC	CASSLIGIYEQYF
TRBV7-2	TRBD1	NA	TRBJ2-5	TGTGCCAGCAGCTTAGGGACAGGGGGATTCCAAGAGACCCAGTACTTC	CASSLGTGGFQETQYF
TRBV20-1	TRBD2	NA	TRBJ2-5	TGCAGTGCTACCCTTAGCGGGAGGCCGGAGACCCAGTACTTC	CSATLSGRPETQYF
TRBV24-1	NA	NA	TRBJ2-2	TGTGCCACCAGTGATTTGAATGAGGGGAGCGGGGAGCTGTTTTTT	CATSDLNEGSGELFF